This record covers a single T cell receptor (beta chain). The antigen remains unidentified. Any patient presenting with uncontrolled infection, other autoimmune disease, pregnancy or lactation was left out. RNA transcripts yielded amplified TCR beta CDR3 regions. When the TCR CDR3 underwent first-round RT-PCR, the HTBI primer set was used. TCRdb reprocessed the multiplex PCR reads via MiXCR and lists one record per CDR3 protein. The table has around 540,000 distinct CDR3 sequences, roughly 46% seen once. Per the germline V gene, CDR1 is SGHTA and CDR2 is FQGNSA. The CDR3 has 17 residues. J was trimmed by 3 bases and V by 0 bases; bases with no gene match: 9. This specimen comes from a study of T cells in Graves' hyperthyroidism and ophthalmopathy. Notes on the study in general: It was a median approximately 7.1 months before onset that the model predicted ophthalmopathy. Stable hyperthyroidism was separated from ophthalmopathy by a model based on 13 V-J features. Blood samples included most of the expanded thyroid clonotypes exceeding 0.001.

This sequence originates from a woman aged 18-35 years with Graves' hyperthyroidism. Sequenced: peripheral blood or thyroid tissue (not recorded which). V usage is TRBV7-2 and J usage is TRBJ2-7; TRBD2 agrees at 9 bases. The CDR3: CASSLALGLAGNYEQYF. CDR3 DNA: TGTGCCAGCAGCTTAGCGTTGGGGCTAGCGGGGAACTACGAGCAGTACTTC.